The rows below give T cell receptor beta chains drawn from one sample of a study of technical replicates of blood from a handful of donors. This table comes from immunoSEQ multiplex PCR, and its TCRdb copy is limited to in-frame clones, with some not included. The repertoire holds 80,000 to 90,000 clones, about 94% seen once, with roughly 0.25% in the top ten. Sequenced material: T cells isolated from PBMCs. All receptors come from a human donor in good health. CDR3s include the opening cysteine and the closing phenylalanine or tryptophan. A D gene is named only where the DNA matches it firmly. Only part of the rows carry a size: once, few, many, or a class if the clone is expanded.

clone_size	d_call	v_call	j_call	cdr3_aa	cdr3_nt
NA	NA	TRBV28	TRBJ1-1	CASSLKGAEAFF	TGTGCCAGCAGTTTGAAAGGGGCTGAAGCTTTCTTT
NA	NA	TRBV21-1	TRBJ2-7	CASSKENRDSYEQYF	TGTGCCAGCAGCAAAGAAAACAGGGACTCCTACGAGCAGTACTTC
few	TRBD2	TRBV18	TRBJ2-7	CASSSTGGSSYEQYF	TGTGCCAGCTCATCTACGGGGGGAAGCTCCTACGAGCAGTACTTC
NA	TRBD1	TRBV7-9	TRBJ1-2	CASSLDFDRVNGYTF	TGTGCCAGCAGCTTAGACTTTGACAGGGTCAATGGCTACACCTTC
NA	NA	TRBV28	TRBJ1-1	CASSLLQSLNTEAFF	TGTGCCAGCAGTTTACTACAGTCCTTGAACACTGAAGCTTTCTTT
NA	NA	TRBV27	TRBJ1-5	CASSQGSHSNQPQHF	TGTGCCAGCAGCCAGGGGTCCCATAGCAATCAGCCCCAGCATTTT
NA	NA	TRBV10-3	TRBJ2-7	CAIKQDGYEQYF	TGTGCCATTAAACAGGACGGGTACGAGCAGTACTTC
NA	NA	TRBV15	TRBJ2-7	CATSRDRTSSYEQYF	TGTGCCACCAGCAGAGATCGCACGAGCTCCTACGAGCAGTACTTC
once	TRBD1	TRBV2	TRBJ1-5	CASSGDRAGQPQHF	TGTGCCAGCAGTGGAGACAGGGCTGGTCAGCCCCAGCATTTT
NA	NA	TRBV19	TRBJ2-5	CASSIGLETQYF	TGTGCCAGTAGTATAGGGCTGGAGACCCAGTACTTC
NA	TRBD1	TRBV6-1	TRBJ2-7	CASILGQGSTYEQYF	TGTGCCAGCATCTTAGGACAGGGGAGCACCTACGAGCAGTACTTC
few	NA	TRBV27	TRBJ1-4	CASSLYGGGGKLFF	TGTGCCAGCAGTTTATATGGGGGCGGTGGAAAACTGTTTTTT
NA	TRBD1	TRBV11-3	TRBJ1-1	CASRSRQGPEAFF	TGTGCCAGCAGGTCACGACAGGGTCCTGAAGCTTTCTTT
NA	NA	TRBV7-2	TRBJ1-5	CASRQGRAGNQPQHF	TGTGCCAGCAGGCAGGGACGGGCGGGGAATCAGCCCCAGCATTTT
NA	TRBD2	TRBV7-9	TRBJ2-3	CASSWTGLAGVYTDTQYF	TGTGCCAGCAGCTGGACGGGACTAGCGGGGGTATACACAGATACGCAGTATTTT
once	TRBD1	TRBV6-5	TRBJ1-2	CASRETGTENYGYTF	TGTGCCAGCAGGGAAACCGGGACAGAGAACTATGGCTACACCTTC
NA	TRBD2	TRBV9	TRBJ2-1	CASSLSGRSINEQFF	TGTGCCAGCTCCCTTAGCGGGAGGTCGATTAATGAGCAGTTCTTC